This TCR beta chain was found in a study of CD8+ T cells in alopecia areata. As to treatment: oral pan-JAK inhibitor, 5-10 mg twice daily. Reverse transcription of extracted RNA yielded cDNA, which provided the sequencing template. TCRdb keeps only in-frame clones here, not all; method: immunoSEQ multiplex PCR. The sample lists around 180,000 clones, roughly 60% occurring once. With regard to this clone: At the DNA level, this CDR3 is encoded by other sequences in the same sample as well.

V lost 5 bases, J lost 6 bases, and 4 bases stayed unmatched. This CDR3 spans 15 amino acids. CDR1 and CDR2 (germline): SGHTA, FQGNSA. The gene calls are TRBV7-2 and TRBJ2-3, with TRBD2 identical over 14 bases. This sample comprised CD4+ T cells sorted from blood, obtained at week 24, from a patient treated with tofacitinib. The TCR comes from a human donor with alopecia areata. The CDR3 bases are TGTGCCAGCAGCCCGGGACTAGCGGGGGTTGATACGCAGTATTTT. This encodes CASSPGLAGVDTQYF.